This is a list of T cell receptor beta chains from one sample in a study of blood T cell repertoires in COVID-19. The assay was immunoSEQ multiplex PCR, and TCRdb's table has in-frame clones only and misses some. The data show some 340,000 clones, approximately 91% seen once. Material for sequencing was PBMCs or T cells enriched from blood (not recorded which). These receptors came from a woman in her twenties or thirties who had been exposed to COVID-19. Each CDR3 is given without its conserved first and last residue. Fields, in order: CDR3 length, V gene, CDR3 protein.

>14|TRBV6-2/TRBV6-3
ASSPARVSGAGELF
>11|TRBV2
ASSGRGGYEQY
>13|TRBV4-1
ASSLPGGTNTEAF
>11|TRBV7-6
ASSYGQFYGYT
>14|TRBV5-1
ASSSWTGGSTDTQY
>10|TRBV24-1
ATSGGRAGYT
>12|TRBV7-3
ASSLAGGYNEQF
>14|TRBV7-9
ASSFRIAANQETQY
>12|TRBV3-1/TRBV3-2
ASSSWGQGDGYT
>11|TRBV9
ASSASSNQPQH
>11|TRBV27
ASSWDFTDTQY
>13|TRBV9
ASSVVGQGNSPLH